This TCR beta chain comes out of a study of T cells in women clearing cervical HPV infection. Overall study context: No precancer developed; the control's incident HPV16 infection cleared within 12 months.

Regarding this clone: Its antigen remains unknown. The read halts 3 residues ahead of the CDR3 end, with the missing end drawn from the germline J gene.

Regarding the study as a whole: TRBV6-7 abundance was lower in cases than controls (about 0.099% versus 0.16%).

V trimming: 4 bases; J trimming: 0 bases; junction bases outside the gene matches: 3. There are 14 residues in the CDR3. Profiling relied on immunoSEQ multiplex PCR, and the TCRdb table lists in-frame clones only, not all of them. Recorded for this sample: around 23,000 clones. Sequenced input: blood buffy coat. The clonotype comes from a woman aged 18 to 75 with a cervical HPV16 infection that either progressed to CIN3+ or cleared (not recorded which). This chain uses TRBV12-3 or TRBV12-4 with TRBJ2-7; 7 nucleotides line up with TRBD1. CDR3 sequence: CASSSAGGSYEQYF. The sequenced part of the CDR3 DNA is TGTGCCAGCAGTTCCGCAGGGGGCTCCTACGAG.